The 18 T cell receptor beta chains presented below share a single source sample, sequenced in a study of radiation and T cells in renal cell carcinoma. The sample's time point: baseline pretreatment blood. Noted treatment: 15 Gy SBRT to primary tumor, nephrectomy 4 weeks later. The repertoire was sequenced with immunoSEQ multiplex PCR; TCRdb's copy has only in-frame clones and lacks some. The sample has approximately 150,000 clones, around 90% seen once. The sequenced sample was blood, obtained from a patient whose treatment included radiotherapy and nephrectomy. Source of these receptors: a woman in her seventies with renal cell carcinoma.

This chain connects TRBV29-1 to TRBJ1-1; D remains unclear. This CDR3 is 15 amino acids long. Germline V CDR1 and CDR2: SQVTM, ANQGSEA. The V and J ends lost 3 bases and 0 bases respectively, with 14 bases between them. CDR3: CSVEGVINMNTEAFF. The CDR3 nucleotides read TGCAGCGTTGAGGGAGTCATAAACATGAACACTGAAGCTTTCTTT.

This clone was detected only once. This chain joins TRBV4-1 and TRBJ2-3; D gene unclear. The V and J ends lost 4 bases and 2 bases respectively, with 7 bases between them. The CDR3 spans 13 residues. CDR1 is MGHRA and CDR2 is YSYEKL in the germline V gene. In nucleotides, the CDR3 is TGCGCCAGCAGCCTCACAGCCACAGATACGCAGTATTTT. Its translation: CASSLTATDTQYF.

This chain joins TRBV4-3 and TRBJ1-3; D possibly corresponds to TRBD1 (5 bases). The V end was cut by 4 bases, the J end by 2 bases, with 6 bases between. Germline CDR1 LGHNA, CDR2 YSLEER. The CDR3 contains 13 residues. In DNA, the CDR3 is TGCGCCAGCAGCCCCAGGGCTGGAAACACCATATATTTT. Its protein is CASSPRAGNTIYF.

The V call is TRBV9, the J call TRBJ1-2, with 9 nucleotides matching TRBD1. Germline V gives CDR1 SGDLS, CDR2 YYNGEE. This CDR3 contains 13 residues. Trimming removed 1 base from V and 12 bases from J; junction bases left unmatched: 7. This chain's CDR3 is CASSVTGTGHHTF. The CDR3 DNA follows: TGTGCCAGCAGCGTAACCGGGACAGGGCATCACACCTTC.

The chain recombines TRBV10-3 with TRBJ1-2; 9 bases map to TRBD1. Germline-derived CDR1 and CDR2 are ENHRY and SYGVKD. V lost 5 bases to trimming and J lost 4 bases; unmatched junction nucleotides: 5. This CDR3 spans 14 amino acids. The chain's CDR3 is CAISRDREIYGYTF. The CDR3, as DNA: TGTGCCATCAGTCGGGACAGGGAAATCTATGGCTACACCTTC.

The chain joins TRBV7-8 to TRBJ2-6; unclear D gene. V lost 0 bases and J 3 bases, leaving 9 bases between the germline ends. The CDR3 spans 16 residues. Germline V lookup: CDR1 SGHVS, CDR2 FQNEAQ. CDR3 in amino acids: CASSLAVESGANVLTF. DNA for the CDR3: TGTGCCAGCAGCTTAGCGGTGGAGAGTGGGGCCAACGTCCTGACTTTC.

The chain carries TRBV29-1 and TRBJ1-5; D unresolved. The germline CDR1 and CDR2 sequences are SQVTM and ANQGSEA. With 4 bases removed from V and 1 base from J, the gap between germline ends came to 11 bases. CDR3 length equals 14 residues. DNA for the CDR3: TGCAGCGTTGGGACTCGTAACAGCAATCAGCCCCAGCATTTT. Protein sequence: CSVGTRNSNQPQHF.

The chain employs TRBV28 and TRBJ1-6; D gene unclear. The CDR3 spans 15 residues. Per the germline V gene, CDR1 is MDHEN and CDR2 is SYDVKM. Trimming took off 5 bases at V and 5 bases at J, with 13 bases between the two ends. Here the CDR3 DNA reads TGTGCCAGCAGTCCCGACCCTCGGAATAATTCACCCCTCCACTTT. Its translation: CASSPDPRNNSPLHF.

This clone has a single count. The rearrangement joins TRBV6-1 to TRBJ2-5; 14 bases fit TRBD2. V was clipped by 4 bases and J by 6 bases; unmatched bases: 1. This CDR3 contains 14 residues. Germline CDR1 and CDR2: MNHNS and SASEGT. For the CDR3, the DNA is TGTGCCAGCAGTGGACTAGCGGGGGGGCAGACCCAGTACTTC. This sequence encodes CASSGLAGGQTQYF.

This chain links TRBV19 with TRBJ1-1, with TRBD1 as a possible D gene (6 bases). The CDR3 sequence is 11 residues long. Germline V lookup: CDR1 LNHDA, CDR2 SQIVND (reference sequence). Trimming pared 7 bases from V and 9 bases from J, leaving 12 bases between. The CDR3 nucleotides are TGTGCCAGTACCTGGACAGACCAAGCTTTCTTT. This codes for CASTWTDQAFF.

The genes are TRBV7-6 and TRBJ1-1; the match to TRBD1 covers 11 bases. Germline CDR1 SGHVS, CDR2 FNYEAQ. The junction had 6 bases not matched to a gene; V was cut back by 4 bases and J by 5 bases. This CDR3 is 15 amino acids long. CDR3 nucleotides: TGTGCCAGCAGCTCGCGGGACAGGGGGTTAACTGAAGCTTTCTTT. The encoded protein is CASSSRDRGLTEAFF. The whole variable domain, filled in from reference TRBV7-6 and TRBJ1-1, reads GAGVSQSPRYKVTKRGQDVALRCDPISGHVSLYWYRQALGQGPEFLTYFNYEAQQDKSGLPNDRFSAERPEGSISTLTIQRTEQRDSAMYRCASSSRDRGLTEAFFGQGTRLTVV.

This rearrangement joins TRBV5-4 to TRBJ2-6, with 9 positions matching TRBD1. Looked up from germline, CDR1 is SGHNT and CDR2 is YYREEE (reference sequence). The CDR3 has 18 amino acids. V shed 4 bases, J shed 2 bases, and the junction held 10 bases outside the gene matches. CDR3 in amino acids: CASSEGGQGFAGANVLTF. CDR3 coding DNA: TGTGCCAGCAGCGAGGGGGGACAGGGCTTCGCTGGGGCCAACGTCCTGACTTTC.

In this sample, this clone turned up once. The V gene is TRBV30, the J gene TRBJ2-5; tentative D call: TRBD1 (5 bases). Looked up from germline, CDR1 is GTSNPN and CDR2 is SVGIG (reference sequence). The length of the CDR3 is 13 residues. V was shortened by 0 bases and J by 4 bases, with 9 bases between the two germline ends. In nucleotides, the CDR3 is TGTGCCTGGAGTGTATCAGGGCGAGAGACCCAGTACTTC. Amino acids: CAWSVSGRETQYF. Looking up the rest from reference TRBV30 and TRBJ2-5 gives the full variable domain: SQTIHQWPATLVQPVGSPLSLECTVEGTSNPNLYWYRQAAGRGLQLLFYSVGIGQISSEVPQNLSASRPQDRQFILSSKKLLLSDSGFYLCAWSVSGRETQYFGPGTRLLVL.

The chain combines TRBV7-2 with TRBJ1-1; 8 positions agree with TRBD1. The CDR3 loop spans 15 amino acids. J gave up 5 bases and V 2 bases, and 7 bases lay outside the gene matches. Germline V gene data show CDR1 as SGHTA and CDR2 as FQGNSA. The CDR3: CASSLKWTGWTEAFF. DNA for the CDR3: TGTGCCAGCAGCTTAAAGTGGACAGGGTGGACTGAAGCTTTCTTT.

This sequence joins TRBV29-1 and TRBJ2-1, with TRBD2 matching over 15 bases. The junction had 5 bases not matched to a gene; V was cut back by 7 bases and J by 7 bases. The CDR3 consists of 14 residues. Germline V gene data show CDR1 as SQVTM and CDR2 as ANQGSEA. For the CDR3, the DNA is TGCAGCGCGAGGACTAGCGGGGGGGCGAATGAGCAGTTCTTC. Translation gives CSARTSGGANEQFF.

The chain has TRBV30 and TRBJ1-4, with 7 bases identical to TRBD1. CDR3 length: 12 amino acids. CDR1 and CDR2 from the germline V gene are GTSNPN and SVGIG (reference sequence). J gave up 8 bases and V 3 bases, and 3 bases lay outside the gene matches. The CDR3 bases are TGTGCCTGGAGACAGGGGCAGGAAAAACTGTTTTTT. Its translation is CAWRQGQEKLFF.

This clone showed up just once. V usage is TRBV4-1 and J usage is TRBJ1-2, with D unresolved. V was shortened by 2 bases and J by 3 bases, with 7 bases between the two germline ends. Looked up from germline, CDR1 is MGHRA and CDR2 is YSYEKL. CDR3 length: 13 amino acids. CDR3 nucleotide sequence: TGCGCCAGCAGCCAATCCTGGGACTATGGCTACACCTTC. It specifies CASSQSWDYGYTF.

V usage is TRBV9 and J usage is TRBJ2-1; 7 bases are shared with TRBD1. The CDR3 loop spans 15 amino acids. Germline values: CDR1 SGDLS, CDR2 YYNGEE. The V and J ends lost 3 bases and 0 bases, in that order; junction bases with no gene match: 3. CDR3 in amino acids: CASSETGFSYNEQFF. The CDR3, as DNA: TGTGCCAGCAGCGAGACAGGGTTCTCCTACAATGAGCAGTTCTTC.